The 16 T cell receptor beta chains below come from one sample, sequenced in a study of T cells in Graves' hyperthyroidism and ophthalmopathy (dated by TCRdb to between 2018 and 2020). Library creation used multiplex PCR. The data were produced on an Illumina HiSeq 2000. Amplification of TCR beta CDR3 regions was carried out from RNA transcripts. The first round of RT-PCR for the TCR CDR3 was performed with the HTBI primer set and the Qiagen OneStep RT-PCR kit. TCRdb cleaned the public reads at Q25 with fastp, built clones with MiXCR and kept in-frame beta chains. When rows share a CDR3 protein, they turn into one entry using the most common DNA and genes. The sample records around 370,000 distinct CDR3 sequences, under 20% of which are singletons. The top ten clones comprise 40% of the sample. Sequences were obtained from blood. The receptors come from a man younger than 35 with Graves' ophthalmopathy.

This clonotype was detected only a few times. A much bigger clone sits one base away, suggesting this may be a read error. The chain links TRBV9 to TRBJ2-3; D gene uncertain. V lost 3 bases, J lost 2 bases, and 7 bases lay in between. The germline gives CDR1 SGDLS, CDR2 YYNGEE. The CDR3 consists of 13 residues. CDR3 DNA: TGTGCCAGCAGCGAGGCCTACACAGATACGCAGTATTTT. The encoded protein is CASSEAYTDTQYF.

This chain links TRBV28 with TRBJ1-1, with no clear D. The CDR3 is 11 amino acids. The V end was cut by 8 bases, the J end by 5 bases, with 9 bases between. CDR1 and CDR2 (germline): MDHEN, SYDVKM. Here the CDR3 DNA reads TGTGCCAGCCGATGGAAGACTGAAGCTTTCTTT. Protein sequence: CASRWKTEAFF.

Only a few counts were recorded for this clonotype. The chain recombines TRBV10-3 with TRBJ1-2; no reliable D call. The CDR3 length is 13 residues. Germline V gene sequence: CDR1 ENHRY, CDR2 SYGVKD. The V gene lost 0 bases and the J gene lost 3 bases, with 5 bases spanning the gap. The CDR3, as DNA: TGTGCCATCAGTGAGTCTTCGGACTATGGCTACACCTTC. Translated, it gives CAISESSDYGYTF.

The chain links TRBV7-3 to TRBJ2-2; D is possibly TRBD2 (6 bases). Looked up from germline, CDR1 is SGHTA and CDR2 is FQGTGA. This CDR3 region has 14 residues. Trimming removed 5 bases from V and 5 bases from J, with 12 bases in between. DNA of the CDR3: TGTGCCAGCAGCGGGACTCTGGGGACCGGGGAGCTGTTTTTT. This sequence encodes CASSGTLGTGELFF.

The genes are TRBV7-9 and TRBJ2-2; the D is unclear. Germline-derived CDR1 and CDR2 are SEHNR and FQNEAQ (reference sequence). This CDR3 contains 12 residues. V was pared by 3 bases and J by 6 bases, with 5 bases between. As DNA, the CDR3 is TGTGCCAGCAGCTTCGGCCCCGGGGAGCTGTTTTTT. This sequence encodes CASSFGPGELFF.

The J gene is TRBJ2-3, the V gene TRBV19; the D gene is possibly TRBD1 (7 bases). This CDR3 comprises 15 residues. From germline, CDR1 is LNHDA and CDR2 SQIVND (reference sequence). Trimming left V 5 bases short and J 2 bases short, with 14 bases between. CDR3 loop: CASSQGGLPTDTQYF. DNA for the CDR3: TGTGCCAGTAGTCAGGGGGGACTCCCCACAGATACGCAGTATTTT.

V gene TRBV4-1 combines with J gene TRBJ1-2; no reliable D call. Germline V lookup: CDR1 MGHRA, CDR2 YSYEKL. This CDR3 has 12 residues. Trimming took 0 bases from V and 8 from J, leaving 7 bases between them. The CDR3: CASSQDRRGYTF. Here the CDR3 DNA reads TGCGCCAGCAGCCAAGACAGGAGGGGCTACACCTTC.

The chain links TRBV10-3 to TRBJ2-7, with 8 bases fitting TRBD1. The CDR3 runs 13 residues. Trimming removed 7 bases from V and 0 bases from J; junction bases left unmatched: 2. Germline CDR1 ENHRY, CDR2 SYGVKD. As DNA, the CDR3 is TGTGCCATCACCGGGACAGGCTCCTACGAGCAGTACTTC. The encoded protein is CAITGTGSYEQYF.

This clonotype was seen at least ten times. V gene TRBV7-9 combines with J gene TRBJ1-1; D not resolved. The CDR3 extends over 14 amino acids. Germline CDR1 reads SEHNR; CDR2 reads FQNEAQ (reference sequence). Trimming took 7 bases from V and 4 from J, leaving 16 bases between them. As DNA, the CDR3 is TGTGCCAGCACCGCCGGGTTGGGCCCCACTGAAGCTTTCTTT. It codes for CASTAGLGPTEAFF.

The chain has TRBV18 and TRBJ2-1, with D hard to call. V was cut by 2 bases and J by 6 bases, with 8 bases left in between. Germline V gene data show CDR1 as KGHSH and CDR2 as LQKENI. The CDR3 loop spans 13 amino acids. The DNA of the CDR3 is TGTGCCAGCTCACCATATTCTACCAATGAGCAGTTCTTC. This gives the protein CASSPYSTNEQFF.

DNA of the CDR3: TGTGCCACCAGCAAGGGGCGGGGGGCGGGCGACGAGCAGTACTTC. It encodes CATSKGRGAGDEQYF. The chain is built from TRBV15 and TRBJ2-7, with TRBD2 matching over 8 bases. CDR3 length equals 15 residues. The germline V gene has CDR1 LNHNV and CDR2 YYDKDF (reference sequence). V shed 4 bases, J shed 5 bases, and the junction held 10 bases outside the gene matches.

This clonotype has a count of ten or more. The V and J genes are TRBV7-9 and TRBJ2-1; D unresolved. Germline CDR1 SEHNR, CDR2 FQNEAQ (reference sequence). V gave up 5 bases and J gave up 4 bases, with 15 bases separating them. The CDR3 length is 15 residues. The CDR3 nucleotides read TGTGCCAGCAGCCCCGACGGGTCCCGGTACAATGAGCAGTTCTTC. This codes for CASSPDGSRYNEQFF.

Concerning this clonotype: It may be a read error: a sequence one base away is much more abundant. The chain joins TRBV4-1 to TRBJ2-5; 8 bases agree with TRBD2. The CDR3 has 15 residues. The germline V gene encodes CDR1 MGHRA and CDR2 YSYEKL. In nucleotides, the CDR3 is TGCGCCAACAGCCAAGATGGCGGGGGGAAAGAGACCCAGTACTTC. Translated, it gives CANSQDGGGKETQYF.

The J gene is TRBJ2-7, the V gene TRBV10-3; D might be TRBD1 (6 bases). Germline CDR1 is ENHRY and CDR2 is SYGVKD. Trimming shortened V by 2 bases and J by 0 bases, and 8 bases separated the two germline ends. The CDR3 sequence is 14 residues long. CDR3 residues: CAISEGTFSYEQYF. The CDR3 DNA reads TGTGCCATCAGTGAGGGGACATTCTCCTACGAGCAGTACTTC.

This clonotype was recorded many times. The V and J genes are TRBV5-6 and TRBJ2-5; the D call may be TRBD1 or TRBD2 (5 bases each). The V end was cut by 2 bases, the J end by 2 bases, with 10 bases between. The germline gives CDR1 SGHDT, CDR2 YYEEEE. The CDR3 is made up of 14 amino acids. CDR3 sequence reads: CASSLVGEQETQYF. CDR3 coding DNA: TGTGCCAGCAGCTTAGTAGGGGAGCAAGAGACCCAGTACTTC.

The chain combines TRBV28 with TRBJ2-3; D not certain. There are 14 residues in the CDR3. Germline V gives CDR1 MDHEN, CDR2 SYDVKM. Deletions cut 3 bases from V and 2 bases from J, with 9 bases between. CDR3 nucleotides: TGTGCCAGCAGTTTGGCAGATCACACAGATACGCAGTATTTT. It translates to CASSLADHTDTQYF.